This passage covers 22 T cell receptor beta chains from one sample sequenced in a study of blood T cell repertoires in COVID-19. The method was immunoSEQ multiplex PCR; TCRdb's version includes in-frame clones alone and lacks a portion of them. This table holds a few hundred thousand clones, about 90% found once. The source material was peripheral blood. The source is a woman aged 25 to 39 with COVID-19, enrolled during active disease.

The genes are TRBV6-1 and TRBJ1-5; the D gene is possibly TRBD1 (6 bases). CDR1 and CDR2 (germline): MNHNS, SASEGT. This CDR3 region has 15 residues. V lost 2 bases to trimming and J lost 5 bases, with 13 bases between them. The DNA for the CDR3 is TGTGCCAGCAGTGAAAGGACAGCTGCCGATCAGCCCCAGCATTTT. The encoded protein is CASSERTAADQPQHF.

The chain recombines TRBV29-1 with TRBJ2-1, with a possible D match to TRBD1 (6 bases). V was clipped by 7 bases and J by 3 bases, with 16 bases between them. Germline assignment: CDR1 SQVTM and CDR2 ANQGSEA. CDR3 length equals 14 residues. The CDR3, as DNA: TGCAGCGCTACACAGGGTGGGGGCTACAATGAGCAGTTCTTC. Translation: CSATQGGGYNEQFF.

The chain is built from TRBV7-9 and TRBJ1-3; TRBD1 matches 7 bases. The CDR3 consists of 15 residues. Germline V CDR1 and CDR2: SEHNR, FQNEAQ (reference sequence). J gave up 3 bases and V 11 bases, and 13 bases lay outside the gene matches. CDR3 loop: CAAGETGVGGNTIYF. The DNA of the CDR3 is TGTGCCGCAGGCGAAACAGGGGTTGGTGGAAACACCATATATTTT.

The chain combines TRBV28 with TRBJ1-5; maybe TRBD1 (5 bases). CDR3 length: 14 residues. CDR1 and CDR2 (germline): MDHEN, SYDVKM. The V gene lost 7 bases and the J gene lost 3 bases, with 13 bases spanning the gap. This CDR3 is CASNPGGSNQPQHF. CDR3 DNA: TGTGCCAGCAATCCGGGGGGGTCCAATCAGCCCCAGCATTTT.

Remarks on this clone: Germline is not matched at one junction end, which may reflect a read error. The chain couples TRBV7-9 to TRBJ1-2; D unresolved. CDR1 and CDR2 from the germline V gene are SEHNR and FQNEAQ (reference sequence). CDR3 length equals 15 residues. DNA for the CDR3: TGTGCCAGCAGCCTAGCCAACAGCCAAGACTATGGCTACACCTTC. It codes for CASSLANSQDYGYTF.

The rearrangement links TRBV19 to TRBJ1-3; perhaps TRBD1 as D (5 bases). This CDR3 is 14 amino acids long. Per germline, CDR1 LNHDA and CDR2 SQIVND (reference sequence). The V end was cut by 5 bases, the J end by 4 bases, with 12 bases between. CDR3: CASSAGLSGNTIYF. The CDR3 DNA reads TGTGCCAGTAGTGCGGGACTCTCCGGAAACACCATATATTTT.

The V call is TRBV10-2, the J call TRBJ2-1; D remains ambiguous. The ends were cut back, 3 bases at V and 2 bases at J, with 5 bases in the middle. The CDR3 totals 13 residues. The germline gives CDR1 WSHSY, CDR2 SAAADI. The CDR3 loop is CASSDRTYNEQFF. CDR3 sequence (DNA): TGCGCCAGCAGTGACCGTACCTACAATGAGCAGTTCTTC.

This clone was recorded once. The chain employs TRBV6-1 and TRBJ1-2; 7 bases are shared with TRBD1. The ends lost 6 bases at V and 6 bases at J; junction bases unmatched: 28. Germline V gives CDR1 MNHNS, CDR2 SASEGT. The CDR3 has 20 residues. The CDR3 DNA sequence: TGTGCCAGCAGAGAAAAGAGGGGGCTGCATCCCAGCTCGCTACCGGATGGCTACACCTTC. It is translated as CASREKRGLHPSSLPDGYTF.

This clone was recorded only once. The chain recombines TRBV3-1 (or the pseudogene TRBV3-2) with TRBJ1-2, with D possibly TRBD1 on 6 matching bases. Trimming took off 1 base at V and 6 bases at J, with 15 bases between the two ends. Germline V gene data show CDR1 as LGHDT and CDR2 as YNNKEL (reference sequence). The CDR3 contains 15 residues. The CDR3 sequence is CASSQAVRGVHGYTF. The CDR3 coding sequence is TGTGCCAGCAGCCAAGCGGTCAGGGGAGTCCATGGCTACACCTTC.

The chain carries TRBV6-6 and TRBJ2-6; 9 bases map to TRBD1. The trim removed 5 bases at V and 3 bases at J, leaving 8 bases unmatched. This CDR3 region has 17 residues. Germline CDR1 MNHNY, CDR2 SVGAGI (reference sequence). DNA for the CDR3: TGTGCCAGCAGTCCAGACAGGGGGGGAGGTGGGGCCAACGTCCTGACTTTC. Its translation: CASSPDRGGGGANVLTF.

A word on this clone: Other DNA sequences in the same sample also yield this CDR3. The chain has TRBV27 and TRBJ1-1, with 8 bases identical to TRBD1. This CDR3 is 14 amino acids long. V lost 4 bases to trimming and J lost 5 bases; unmatched junction nucleotides: 6. Per germline, CDR1 MNHEY and CDR2 SMNVEV (reference sequence). CDR3 bases: TGTGCCAGCAGTTCTGGGACAGGCGGGACTGAAGCTTTCTTT. This gives the protein CASSSGTGGTEAFF.

The V gene is TRBV5-4, the J gene TRBJ2-3; 7 nucleotides line up with TRBD2. The J segment lost 6 bases and the V segment lost 6 bases, leaving 19 bases of the junction unmatched. Germline V lookup: CDR1 SGHNT, CDR2 YYREEE (reference sequence). This CDR3 is built from 17 residues. The CDR3 sequence is CASTGLDAGDSSDTQYF. The CDR3 DNA reads TGTGCCAGCACCGGATTGGATGCGGGGGATTCGTCCGATACGCAGTATTTT.

The V and J genes are TRBV2 and TRBJ1-3; D is unresolved. Per germline, CDR1 SNHLY and CDR2 FYNNEI. CDR3 length equals 18 residues. The V end lost 2 bases, the J end lost 0 bases, and 17 bases lay between the germline ends. The CDR3 is CASSEFSATRSSGNTIYF. CDR3 bases: TGTGCCAGCAGTGAATTTTCGGCTACGAGGAGCTCTGGAAACACCATATATTTT. Together with reference TRBV2 and TRBJ1-3, the CDR3 gives the full variable domain: EPEVTQTPSHQVTQMGQEVILRCVPISNHLYFYWYRQILGQKVEFLVSFYNNEISEKSEIFDDQFSVERPDGSNFTLKIRSTKLEDSAMYFCASSEFSATRSSGNTIYFGEGSWLTVV.

As regards this clone: Other DNA sequences in the sample encode the same CDR3. This chain links TRBV15 with TRBJ2-6; D possibly corresponds to TRBD2 (6 bases). CDR1 LNHNV and CDR2 YYDKDF come from the germline V gene (reference sequence). The CDR3 sequence is 16 residues long. The V gene lost 0 bases and the J gene lost 1 base, with 7 bases spanning the gap. The DNA for the CDR3 is TGTGCCACCAGCAGAGATCGGGGGTCTGGGGCCAACGTCCTGACTTTC. Its protein product is CATSRDRGSGANVLTF.

In this sample, this clone turned up a few times. The gene calls are TRBV20-1 and TRBJ2-7; 8 positions match TRBD2. CDR3 length: 15 amino acids. After removal of 3 bases from V and 6 bases from J, the junction contained 13 bases not matched to a gene. CDR1 is DFQATT and CDR2 is SNEGSKA in the germline V gene (reference sequence). The CDR3 DNA sequence: TGCAGTGCTAGTCCGGGAAATAGCGGGGCAGGCGAGCAGTACTTC. Protein: CSASPGNSGAGEQYF.

The V call is TRBV19, the J call TRBJ2-3; D is perhaps TRBD1 (6 bases). This CDR3 region has 15 residues. Germline-derived CDR1 and CDR2 are LNHDA and SQIVND (reference sequence). V lost 6 bases to trimming and J lost 0 bases, with 13 bases between them. CDR3 sequence (DNA): TGTGCCAGTAGACCCAGGGGTACTAGCACAGATACGCAGTATTTT. It codes for CASRPRGTSTDTQYF.

The CDR3 protein is CASSALGELNTEAFF. CDR3 in DNA: TGTGCCAGCAGCGCCCTAGGGGAATTGAACACTGAAGCTTTCTTT. The chain joins TRBV9 to TRBJ1-1, with D possibly TRBD1 on 5 matching bases. V lost 3 bases and J lost 0, with 12 bases in between. Germline-derived CDR1 and CDR2 are SGDLS and YYNGEE. This CDR3 contains 15 residues.

The V and J genes are TRBV12-5 and TRBJ1-1, with D tentatively TRBD1 (5 bases). V was shortened by 7 bases and J by 0 bases, with 12 bases between the two germline ends. Per the germline V gene, CDR1 is LGHNT and CDR2 is FRNRAP. This CDR3 has 14 residues. The CDR3 is CASAGGGMNTEAFF. CDR3 nucleotide sequence: TGTGCTAGTGCCGGCGGGGGAATGAACACTGAAGCTTTCTTT.

J is TRBJ1-2 and V is TRBV25-1; D may be TRBD1 (6 bases). V lost 3 bases and J lost 2, with 13 bases in between. Germline assignment: CDR1 MGHDK and CDR2 SYGVNS. The CDR3 spans 15 residues. The CDR3 here is CASSDPSQGNYGYTF. The CDR3 DNA follows: TGTGCCAGCAGTGATCCGTCACAGGGAAACTATGGCTACACCTTC.

J is TRBJ2-7 and V is TRBV7-9, with a weak D call TRBD1 (5 bases). The V end was cut by 6 bases, the J end by 2 bases, with 26 bases between. Germline CDR1 and CDR2: SEHNR and FQNEAQ (reference sequence). The CDR3 is 18 amino acids. The CDR3 region has the DNA TGTGCCAGCAGTTCCACCACCTCCTTGGGGCAGGTTCCCTACGAGCAGTACTTC. Its translation: CASSSTTSLGQVPYEQYF. The variable domain in full, completed from reference TRBV7-9 and TRBJ2-7, reads DTGVSQNPRHKITKRGQNVTFRCDPISEHNRLYWYRQTLGQGPEFLTYFQNEAQLEKSRLLSDRFSAERPKGSFSTLEIQRTEQGDSAMYLCASSSTTSLGQVPYEQYFGPGTRLTVT.

The chain joins TRBV7-9 to TRBJ1-1, with TRBD1 matching over 7 bases. The CDR3 has 15 residues. In germline, CDR1 is SEHNR, CDR2 FQNEAQ (reference sequence). Trimming cost V 3 bases and J 5 bases; bases outside gene matches: 9. The CDR3 is CASSFDTGVGTEAFF. DNA of the CDR3: TGTGCCAGCAGCTTCGATACAGGGGTAGGGACTGAAGCTTTCTTT.

The chain has TRBV4-2 and TRBJ2-7, with 9 bases that match TRBD2. Trimming took 1 base from V and 2 from J; bases not matched to a gene: 6. The CDR3 is made up of 16 amino acids. Germline V lookup: CDR1 LGHNA, CDR2 YNFKEQ. In DNA form, the CDR3 reads TGTGCCAGCAGCCAAGGGCTAGCGGGGTCCCCCTACGAGCAGTACTTC. Residues: CASSQGLAGSPYEQYF.